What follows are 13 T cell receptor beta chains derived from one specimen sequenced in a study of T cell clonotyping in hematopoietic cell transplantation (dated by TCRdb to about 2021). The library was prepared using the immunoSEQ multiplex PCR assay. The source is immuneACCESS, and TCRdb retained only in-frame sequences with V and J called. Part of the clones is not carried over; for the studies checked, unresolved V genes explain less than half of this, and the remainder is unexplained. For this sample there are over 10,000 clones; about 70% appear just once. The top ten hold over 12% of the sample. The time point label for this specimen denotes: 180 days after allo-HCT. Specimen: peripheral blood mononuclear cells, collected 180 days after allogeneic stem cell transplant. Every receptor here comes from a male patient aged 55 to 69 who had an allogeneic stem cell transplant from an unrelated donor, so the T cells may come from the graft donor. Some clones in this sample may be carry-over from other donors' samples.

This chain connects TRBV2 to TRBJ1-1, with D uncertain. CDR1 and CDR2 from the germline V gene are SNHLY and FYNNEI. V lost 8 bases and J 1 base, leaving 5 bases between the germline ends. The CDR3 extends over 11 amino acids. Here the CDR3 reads CASSKNTEAFF. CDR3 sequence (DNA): TGTGCCAGCTCGAAGAACACTGAAGCTTTCTTT.

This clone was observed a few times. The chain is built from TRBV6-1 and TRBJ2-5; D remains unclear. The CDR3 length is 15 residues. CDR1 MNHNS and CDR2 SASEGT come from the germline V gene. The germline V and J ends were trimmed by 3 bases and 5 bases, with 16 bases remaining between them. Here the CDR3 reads CASSDGSWPTETQYF. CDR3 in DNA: TGTGCCAGCAGTGACGGGTCCTGGCCTACGGAGACCCAGTACTTC.

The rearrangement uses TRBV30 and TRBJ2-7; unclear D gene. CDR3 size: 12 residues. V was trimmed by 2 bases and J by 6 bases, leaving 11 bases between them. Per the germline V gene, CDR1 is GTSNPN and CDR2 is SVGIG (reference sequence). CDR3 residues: CAWSLGGGEQYF. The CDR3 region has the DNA TGTGCCTGGAGTCTCGGCGGTGGCGAGCAGTACTTC.

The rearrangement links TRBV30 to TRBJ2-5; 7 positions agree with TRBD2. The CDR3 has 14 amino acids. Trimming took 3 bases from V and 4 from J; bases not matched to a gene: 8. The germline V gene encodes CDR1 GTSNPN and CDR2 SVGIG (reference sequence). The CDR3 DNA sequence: TGTGCCTGGAGCGCCTGGGGCGGGGGAGAGACCCAGTACTTC. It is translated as CAWSAWGGGETQYF.

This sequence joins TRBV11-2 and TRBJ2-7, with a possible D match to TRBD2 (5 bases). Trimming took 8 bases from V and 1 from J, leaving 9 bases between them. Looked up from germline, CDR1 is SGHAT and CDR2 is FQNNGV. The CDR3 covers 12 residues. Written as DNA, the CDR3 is TGTGCCAGCTCACTAGGGTCCTACGAGCAGTACTTC. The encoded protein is CASSLGSYEQYF.

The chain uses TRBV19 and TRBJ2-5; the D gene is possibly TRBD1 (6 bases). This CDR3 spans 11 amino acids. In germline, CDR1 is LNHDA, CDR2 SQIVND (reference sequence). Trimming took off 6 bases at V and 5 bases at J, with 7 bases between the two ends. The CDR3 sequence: CASRRGETQYF. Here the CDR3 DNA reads TGTGCCAGTAGGAGGGGGGAGACCCAGTACTTC.

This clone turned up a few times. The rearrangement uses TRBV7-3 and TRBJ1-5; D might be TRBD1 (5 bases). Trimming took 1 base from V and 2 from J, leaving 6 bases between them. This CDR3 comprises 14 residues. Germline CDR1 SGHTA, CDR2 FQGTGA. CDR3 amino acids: CASSLRGGNQPQHF. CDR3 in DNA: TGTGCCAGCAGCTTAAGGGGGGGCAATCAGCCCCAGCATTTT.

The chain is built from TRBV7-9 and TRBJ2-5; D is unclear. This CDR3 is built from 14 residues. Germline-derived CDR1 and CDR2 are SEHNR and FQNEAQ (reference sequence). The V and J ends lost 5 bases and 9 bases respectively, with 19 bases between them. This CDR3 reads CASSLNLVIEAQYF. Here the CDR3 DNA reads TGTGCCAGCAGCCTAAACCTGGTGATTGAGGCCCAGTACTTC.

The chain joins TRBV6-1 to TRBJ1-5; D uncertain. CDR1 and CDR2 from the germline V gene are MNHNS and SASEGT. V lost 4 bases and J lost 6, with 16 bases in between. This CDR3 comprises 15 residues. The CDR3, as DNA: TGTGCCAGCAGTGTTCTGGACGGGGTAGGTCAGCCCCAGCATTTT. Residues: CASSVLDGVGQPQHF.

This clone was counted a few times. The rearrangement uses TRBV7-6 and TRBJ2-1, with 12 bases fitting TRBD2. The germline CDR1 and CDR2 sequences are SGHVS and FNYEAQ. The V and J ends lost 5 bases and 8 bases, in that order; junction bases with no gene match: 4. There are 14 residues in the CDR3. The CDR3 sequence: CASSPTSGGYEQFF. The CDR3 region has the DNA TGTGCCAGCAGCCCCACTAGCGGGGGGTATGAGCAGTTCTTC.

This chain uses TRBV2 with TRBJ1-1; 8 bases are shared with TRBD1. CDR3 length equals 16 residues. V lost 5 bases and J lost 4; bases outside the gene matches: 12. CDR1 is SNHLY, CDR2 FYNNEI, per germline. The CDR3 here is CASSIRQGLVGTEAFF. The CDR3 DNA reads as TGTGCCAGCAGTATCAGACAGGGGTTGGTCGGCACTGAAGCTTTCTTT.

The CDR3: CASSIAGGGSDTQYF. CDR3 DNA sequence: TGTGCCAGCAGTATAGCGGGAGGTGGGTCAGATACGCAGTATTTT. The V and J genes are TRBV6-1 and TRBJ2-3, with TRBD2 identical over 10 bases. J was trimmed by 4 bases and V by 5 bases; bases with no gene match: 6. The CDR3 sequence is 15 residues long. Germline lookup yields CDR1 MNHNS and CDR2 SASEGT.

DNA for the CDR3: TGTGCCAGCAGCCGCCCCCGGGACAGACACTATGGCTACACCTTC. Translating gives CASSRPRDRHYGYTF. V and J are TRBV28 and TRBJ1-2; the match to TRBD1 covers 7 bases. Germline V gene sequence: CDR1 MDHEN, CDR2 SYDVKM. V trimming: 6 bases; J trimming: 3 bases; junction bases outside the gene matches: 10. The CDR3 consists of 15 residues.